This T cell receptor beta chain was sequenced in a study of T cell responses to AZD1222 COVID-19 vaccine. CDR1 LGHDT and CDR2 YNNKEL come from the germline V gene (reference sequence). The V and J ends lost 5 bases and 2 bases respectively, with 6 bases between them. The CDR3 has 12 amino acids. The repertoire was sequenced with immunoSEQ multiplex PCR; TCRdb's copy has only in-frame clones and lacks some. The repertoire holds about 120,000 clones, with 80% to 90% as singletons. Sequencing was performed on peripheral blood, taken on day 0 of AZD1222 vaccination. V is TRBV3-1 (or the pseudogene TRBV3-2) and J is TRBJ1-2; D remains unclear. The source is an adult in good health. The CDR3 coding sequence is TGTGCCAGCAGCGTTCAGAACTATGGCTACACCTTC. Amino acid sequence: CASSVQNYGYTF.